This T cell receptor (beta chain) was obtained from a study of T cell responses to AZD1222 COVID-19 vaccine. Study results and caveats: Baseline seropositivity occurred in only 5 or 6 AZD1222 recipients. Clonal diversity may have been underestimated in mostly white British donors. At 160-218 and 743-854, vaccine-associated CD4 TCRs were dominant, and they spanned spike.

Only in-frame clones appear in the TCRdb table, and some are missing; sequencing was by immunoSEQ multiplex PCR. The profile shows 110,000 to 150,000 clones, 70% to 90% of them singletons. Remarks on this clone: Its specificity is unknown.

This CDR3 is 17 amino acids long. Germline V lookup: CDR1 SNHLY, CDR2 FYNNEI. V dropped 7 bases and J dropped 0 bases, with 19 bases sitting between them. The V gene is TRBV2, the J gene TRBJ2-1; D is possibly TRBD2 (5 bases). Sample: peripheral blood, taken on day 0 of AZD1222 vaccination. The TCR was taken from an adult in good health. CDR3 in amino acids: CASTESTGNPSYNEQFF. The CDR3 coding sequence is TGTGCCAGCACGGAATCGACCGGGAATCCCTCCTACAATGAGCAGTTCTTC.